A single T cell receptor beta chain is shown here with its context. The antigen is not known. The CDR3 runs 14 residues. The germline V gene encodes CDR1 SGHAT and CDR2 FQNNGV. V gave up 0 bases and J gave up 1 base, with 7 bases separating them. Time point indicated: pretreatment peripheral blood. The data stem from a study of PD-L1 blockade in urothelial cancer. Across the whole study: Analyses were performed on blood at 3 weeks after treatment start (the second dose) and at 6 weeks. A median roughly 150,000 T cells were found in blood samples. Study-wide findings and caveats: When pretreatment blood TCR clonality was below the median, it predicted better survival.

Synthetic analogs of TCR templates were spiked into every PCR. This table comes from immunoSEQ multiplex PCR, and its TCRdb copy is limited to in-frame clones, with some not included. The repertoire holds about 56,000 clones, with over 75% as singletons. The gene calls are TRBV11-2 and TRBJ2-7; D is undetermined. This sample comprised PBMCs, obtained around atezolizumab (anti-PD-L1) treatment. The receptor comes from a man aged 65 to 85 with urothelial cancer. The CDR3 spells CASSLEVYSYEQYF. CDR3 DNA sequence: TGTGCCAGCAGCTTAGAGGTCTATTCCTACGAGCAGTACTTC.